Included here is one TCR beta chain sequence, with context. An end of the junction does not agree with germline; a read error may underlie this. This sample is part of a study of blood T cell repertoires in COVID-19. Study details: Both acute and convalescent COVID-19 samples were obtained from the United States, Italy and Spain.

Source study methods: The authors estimated nucleated cell counts from reference gene primer amplification. Generated by immunoSEQ multiplex PCR, the TCRdb table keeps only in-frame clones and is missing some. V and J calls and clone size are those listed in that table; D and trimming were worked out from the DNA. The top ten hold 6% to 8.5% of the sample, which has about 160,000 clones, around 89% seen once. Those enrolled, adults aged roughly 18 to 100 years, came from about two dozen US areas. Before being deemed recovered, Cohort 3 donors had two negative PCRs, clearance, or symptom resolution. The sequence was collected from a woman between 45 and 60 years old who had recovered from COVID-19. The material sequenced was PBMCs or T cells enriched from blood (not recorded which).

The CDR3 sequence is CASSRVTKYGYTF. The CDR3 nucleotides are TGTGCCAGCTCGCGAGTAACTAAGTATGGCTACACCTTC. The rearrangement links TRBV18 to TRBJ1-2; D ambiguous. Germline loops: CDR1 KGHSH, CDR2 LQKENI. CDR3 length equals 13 residues. The whole variable domain, remainder taken from reference TRBV18 and TRBJ1-2, is NAGVMQNPRHLVRRRGQEARLRCSPMKGHSHVYWYRQLPEEGLKFMVYLQKENIIDESGMPKERFSAEFPKEGPSILRIQQVVRGDSAAYFCASSRVTKYGYTFGSGTRLTVV.